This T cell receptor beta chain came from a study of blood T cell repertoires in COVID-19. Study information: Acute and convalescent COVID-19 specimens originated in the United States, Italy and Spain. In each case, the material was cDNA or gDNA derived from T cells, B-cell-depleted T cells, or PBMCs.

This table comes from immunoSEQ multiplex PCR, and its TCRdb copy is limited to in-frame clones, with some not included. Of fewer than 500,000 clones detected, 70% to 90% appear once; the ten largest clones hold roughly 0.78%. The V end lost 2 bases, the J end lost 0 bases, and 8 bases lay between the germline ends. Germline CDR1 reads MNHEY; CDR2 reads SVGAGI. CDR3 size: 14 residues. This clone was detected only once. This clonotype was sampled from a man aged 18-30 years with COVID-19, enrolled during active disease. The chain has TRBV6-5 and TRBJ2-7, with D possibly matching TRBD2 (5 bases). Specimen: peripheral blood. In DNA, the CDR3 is TGTGCCAGCAGTTACGGTCGGGGCTCCTACGAGCAGTACTTC. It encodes CASSYGRGSYEQYF.